The clone carrying this T cell receptor beta chain was detected a few times. This record comes from a study of response to subunit inactivated influenza vaccine. The germline gives CDR1 MDHEN, CDR2 SYDVKM. The CDR3 has 14 amino acids. The germline V and J ends were trimmed by 4 bases and 0 bases, with 10 bases remaining between them. MiXCR was run by TCRdb on the RT-PCR reads, yielding one entry per CDR3 protein. The table shows about 540,000 distinct CDR3 sequences, with approximately 20% occurring only once. Another study also made use of these data, one on T cells expressing NK-cell markers. This second study says: What made the TCR beta cDNA was 5'RACE template switching with UMIs. Nothing established the HCMV specificity of expanded NKG2C+ T cell clones.

The chain is built from TRBV28 and TRBJ2-7; perhaps TRBD1 as D (5 bases). The source of this sequence is a man aged 50 to 59 who received an inactivated influenza vaccine. The specimen comprised CD4+ T cells sorted from PBMCs, sampled about 11 days after vaccination. The CDR3 DNA reads as TGTGCCAGCAGTTACCCCAGGGTCTCCTACGAGCAGTACTTC. It yields the protein CASSYPRVSYEQYF.